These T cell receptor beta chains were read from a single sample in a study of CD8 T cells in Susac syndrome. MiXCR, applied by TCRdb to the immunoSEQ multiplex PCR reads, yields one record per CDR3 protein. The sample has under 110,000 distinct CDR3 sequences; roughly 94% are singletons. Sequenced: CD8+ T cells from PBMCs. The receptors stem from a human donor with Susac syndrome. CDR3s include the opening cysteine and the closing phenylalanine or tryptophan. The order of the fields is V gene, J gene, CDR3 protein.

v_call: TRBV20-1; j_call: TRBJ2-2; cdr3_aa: CSALDRENTGELFF
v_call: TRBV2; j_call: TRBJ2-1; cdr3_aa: CASRGDSGEQFF
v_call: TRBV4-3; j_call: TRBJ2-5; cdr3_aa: CASSQDLTGGETQYF
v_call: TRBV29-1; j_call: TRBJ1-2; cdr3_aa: CSVEDLGSGGRGYTF
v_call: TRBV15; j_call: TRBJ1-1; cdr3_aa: CATSRDWGGLNTEAFF
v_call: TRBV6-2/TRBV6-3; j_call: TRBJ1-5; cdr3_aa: CASSYDRGGHQPQHF
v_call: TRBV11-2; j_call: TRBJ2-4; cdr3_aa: CASSLGDWNIQYF
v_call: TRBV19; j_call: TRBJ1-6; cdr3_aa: CASSIGAGGNSPLHF
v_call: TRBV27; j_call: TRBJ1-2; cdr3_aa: CASSPGVAGGYTF
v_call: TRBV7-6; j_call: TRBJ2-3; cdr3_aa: CASSPTTGASKDTQYF
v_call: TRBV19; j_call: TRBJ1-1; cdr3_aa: CASSPGLNTEAFF
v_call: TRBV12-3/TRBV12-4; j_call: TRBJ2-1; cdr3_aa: CASSLSPTPNNEQFF
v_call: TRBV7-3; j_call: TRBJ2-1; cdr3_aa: CASSSQDFTEQFF
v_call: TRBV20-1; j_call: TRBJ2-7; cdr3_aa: CSARGTDGSYEQYF
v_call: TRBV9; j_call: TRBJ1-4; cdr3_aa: CATSRFTGGEVEKLFF
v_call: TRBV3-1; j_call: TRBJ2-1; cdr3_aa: CASSHSTGEQFF
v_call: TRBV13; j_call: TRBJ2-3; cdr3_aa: CAGRAGTDTQYF
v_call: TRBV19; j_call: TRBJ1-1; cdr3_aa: CASWTANTEAFF
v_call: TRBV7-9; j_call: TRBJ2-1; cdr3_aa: CASSLLGDEQFF
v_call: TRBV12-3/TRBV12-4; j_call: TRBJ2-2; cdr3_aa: CASSLGTGELFF
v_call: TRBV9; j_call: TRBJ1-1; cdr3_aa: CASSKDRRNTEAFF
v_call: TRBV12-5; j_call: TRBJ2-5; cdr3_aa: CASGLARTGDGETQYF
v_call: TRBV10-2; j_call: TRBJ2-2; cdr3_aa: CASSGAGELFF
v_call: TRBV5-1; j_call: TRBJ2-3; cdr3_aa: CASSTGTLSTDTQYF
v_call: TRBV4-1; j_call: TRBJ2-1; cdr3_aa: CASSRTSGDSSYNEQFF
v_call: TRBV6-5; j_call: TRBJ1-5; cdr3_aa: CASSHRVRQPQHF
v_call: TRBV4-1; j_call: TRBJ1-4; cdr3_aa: CASSQDLEKLFF
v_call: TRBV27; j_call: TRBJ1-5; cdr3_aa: CASSAQGAVQPQHF
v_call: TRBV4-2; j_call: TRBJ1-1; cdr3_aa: CASSQDRGGNTEAFF
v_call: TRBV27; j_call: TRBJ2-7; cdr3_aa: CASSPYYGYYEQYF
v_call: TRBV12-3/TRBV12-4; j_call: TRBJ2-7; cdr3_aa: CASSSGTGAEEQYF
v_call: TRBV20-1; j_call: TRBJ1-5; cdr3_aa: CSARTDSTSNQPQHF
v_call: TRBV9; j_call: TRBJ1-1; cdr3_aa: CASSDSRGAFF
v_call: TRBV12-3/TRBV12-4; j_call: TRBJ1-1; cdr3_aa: CASSLGSTEAFF
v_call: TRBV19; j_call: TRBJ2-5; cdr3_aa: CASSTGRGSREAQYF
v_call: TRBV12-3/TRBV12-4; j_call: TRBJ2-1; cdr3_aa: CASSFGGGINEQFF
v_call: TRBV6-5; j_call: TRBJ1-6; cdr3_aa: CASSYSRDSPLHF
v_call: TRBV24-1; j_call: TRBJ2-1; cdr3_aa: CATKTRWGNEQFF
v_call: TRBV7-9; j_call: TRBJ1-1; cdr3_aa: CASSFGRLGGGLEAFF
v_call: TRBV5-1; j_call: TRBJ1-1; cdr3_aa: CASSLTRQTNTEAFF
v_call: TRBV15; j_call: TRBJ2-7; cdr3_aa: CATSRDLVSSYEQYF
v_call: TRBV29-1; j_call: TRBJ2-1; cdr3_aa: CSVGYREVGQFF
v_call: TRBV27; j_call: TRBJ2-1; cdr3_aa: CASRSLAGGSYNEQFF
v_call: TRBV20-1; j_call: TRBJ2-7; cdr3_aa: CSAREGGETYEQYF
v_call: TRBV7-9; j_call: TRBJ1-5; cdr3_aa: CALGGKGNQPQHF
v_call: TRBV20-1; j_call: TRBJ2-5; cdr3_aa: CSARPLTGEQETQYF
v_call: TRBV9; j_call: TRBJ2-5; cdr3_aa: CAHGRRGRQYF
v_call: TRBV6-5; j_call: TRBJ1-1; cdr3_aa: CASSYSMNTEAFF
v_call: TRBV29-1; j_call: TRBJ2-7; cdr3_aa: CSVDGGTYEQYF
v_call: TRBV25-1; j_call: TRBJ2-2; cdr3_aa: CASQRVSGELFF
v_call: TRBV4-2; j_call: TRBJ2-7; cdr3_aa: CASSQDRGPEEQYF